The entry that follows covers one TCR beta chain sequence. Its antigen is unidentified. TCRdb's copy holds only in-frame clones and misses some; the assay was immunoSEQ multiplex PCR. This table holds 75,000 to 95,000 clones, approximately 91% found once. This entry belongs to a study of T cell responses to AZD1222 COVID-19 vaccine. Across the study: Second-dose intervals of approximately 4 or approximately 12 weeks were pooled.

Study findings and constraints: At study baseline, merely several AZD1222 recipients were seropositive. Increases in Spike-specific TCR breadth and depth were seen after two AZD1222 doses. Sampling captured repertoires only after the peak T cell response.

Per germline, CDR1 SQVTM and CDR2 ANQGSEA. V gave up 5 bases and J gave up 7 bases, with 21 bases separating them. The CDR3 extends over 15 amino acids. The rearrangement links TRBV29-1 to TRBJ2-1; possibly TRBD2 for D (6 bases). This clonotype was sampled from an adult in good health. The specimen was peripheral blood, collected on day 0 of AZD1222 vaccination. The CDR3 protein is CSVMGRGPPGNEQFF. CDR3 sequence (DNA): TGCAGCGTTATGGGGCGGGGACCCCCGGGTAATGAGCAGTTCTTC.